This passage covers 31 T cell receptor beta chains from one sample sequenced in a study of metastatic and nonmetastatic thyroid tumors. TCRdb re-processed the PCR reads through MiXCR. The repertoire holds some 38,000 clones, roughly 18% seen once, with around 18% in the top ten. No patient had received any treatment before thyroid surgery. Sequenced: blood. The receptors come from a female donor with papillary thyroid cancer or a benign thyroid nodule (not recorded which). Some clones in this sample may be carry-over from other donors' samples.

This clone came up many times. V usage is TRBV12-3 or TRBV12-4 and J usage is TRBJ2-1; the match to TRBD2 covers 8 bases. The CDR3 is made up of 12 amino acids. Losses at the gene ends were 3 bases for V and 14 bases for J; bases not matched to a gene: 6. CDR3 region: CASSLRAGVEFF. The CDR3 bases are TGTGCCAGCAGTTTGCGAGCGGGAGTCGAGTTCTTC.

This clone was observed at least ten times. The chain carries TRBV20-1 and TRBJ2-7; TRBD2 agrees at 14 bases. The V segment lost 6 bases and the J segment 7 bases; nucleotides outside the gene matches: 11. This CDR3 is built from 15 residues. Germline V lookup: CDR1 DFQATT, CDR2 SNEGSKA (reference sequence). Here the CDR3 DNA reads TGCAGTGCCACCTCGGGACTAGCGGGAGTGGATGAGCAGTACTTC. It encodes CSATSGLAGVDEQYF.

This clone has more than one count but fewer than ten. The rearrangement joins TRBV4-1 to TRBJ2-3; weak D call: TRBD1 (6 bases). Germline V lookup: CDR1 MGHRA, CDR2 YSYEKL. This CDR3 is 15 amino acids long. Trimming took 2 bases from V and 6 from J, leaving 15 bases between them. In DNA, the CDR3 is TGCGCCAGCAGCCAAAGACAGGCGACGGGGGATACGCAGTATTTT. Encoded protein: CASSQRQATGDTQYF.

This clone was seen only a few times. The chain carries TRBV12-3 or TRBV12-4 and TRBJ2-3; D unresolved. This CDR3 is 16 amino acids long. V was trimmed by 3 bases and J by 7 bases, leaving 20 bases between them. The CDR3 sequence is CASSFSHLSCGYTQYF. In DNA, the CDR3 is TGTGCCAGCAGTTTTTCCCACCTATCCTGTGGGTATACGCAGTATTTT.

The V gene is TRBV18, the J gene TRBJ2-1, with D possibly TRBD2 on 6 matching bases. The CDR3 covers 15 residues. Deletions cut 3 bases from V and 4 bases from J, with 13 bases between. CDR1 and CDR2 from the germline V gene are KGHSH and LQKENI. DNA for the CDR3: TGTGCCAGCTCACCGAACGGGGGTGGGTACAATGAGCAGTTCTTC. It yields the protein CASSPNGGGYNEQFF.

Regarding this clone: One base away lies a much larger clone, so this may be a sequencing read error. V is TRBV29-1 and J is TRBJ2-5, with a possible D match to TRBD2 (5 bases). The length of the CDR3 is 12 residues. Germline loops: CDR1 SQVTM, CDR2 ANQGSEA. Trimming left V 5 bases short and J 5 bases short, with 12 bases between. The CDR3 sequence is CSVLPGGETQYF. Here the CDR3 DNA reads TGCAGCGTTTTGCCCGGAGGTGAGACCCAGTACTTC.

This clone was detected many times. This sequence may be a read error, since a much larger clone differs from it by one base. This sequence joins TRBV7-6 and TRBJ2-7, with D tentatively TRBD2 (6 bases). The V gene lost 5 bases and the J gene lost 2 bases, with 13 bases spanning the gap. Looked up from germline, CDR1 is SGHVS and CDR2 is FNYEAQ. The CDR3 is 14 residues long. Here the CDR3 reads CASSPSGGAYEQYF. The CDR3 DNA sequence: TGTGCCAGCAGCCCCTCCGGAGGGGCCTACGAGCAGTACTTC.

CDR3 sequence (DNA): TGCGCTACCGGATCAACCCAGCAAGGAAACACCATATATTTT. Translated: CATGSTQQGNTIYF. The chain employs TRBV10-2 and TRBJ1-3; no clear D. The germline CDR1 and CDR2 sequences are WSHSY and SAAADI. This CDR3 has 14 residues.

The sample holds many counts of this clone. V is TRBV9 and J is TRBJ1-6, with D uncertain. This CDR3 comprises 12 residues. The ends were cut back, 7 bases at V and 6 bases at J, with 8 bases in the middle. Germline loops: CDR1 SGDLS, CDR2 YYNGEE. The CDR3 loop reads CASGGSNSPLHF. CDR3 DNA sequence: TGTGCCAGCGGAGGTTCTAATTCACCCCTCCACTTT.

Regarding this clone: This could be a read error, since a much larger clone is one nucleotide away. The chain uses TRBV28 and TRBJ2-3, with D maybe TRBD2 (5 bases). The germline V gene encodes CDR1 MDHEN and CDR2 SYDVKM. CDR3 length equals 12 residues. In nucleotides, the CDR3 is TGTGCCACCGTGCCTAGCAAAGATACGCAGTATTTT. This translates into CATVPSKDTQYF.

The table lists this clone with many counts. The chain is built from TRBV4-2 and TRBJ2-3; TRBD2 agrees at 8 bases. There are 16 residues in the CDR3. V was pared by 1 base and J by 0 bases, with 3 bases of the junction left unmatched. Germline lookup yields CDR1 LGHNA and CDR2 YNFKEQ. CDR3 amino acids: CASSQAGTRSTDTQYF. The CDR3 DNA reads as TGTGCCAGCAGCCAAGCCGGGACTAGGAGCACAGATACGCAGTATTTT.

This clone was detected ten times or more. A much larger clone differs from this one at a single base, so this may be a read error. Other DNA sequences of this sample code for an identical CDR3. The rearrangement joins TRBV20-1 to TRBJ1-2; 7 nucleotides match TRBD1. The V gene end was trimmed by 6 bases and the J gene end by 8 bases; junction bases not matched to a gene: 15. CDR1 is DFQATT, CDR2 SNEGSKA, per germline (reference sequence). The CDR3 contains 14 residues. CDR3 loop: CSAPISGTGVGYTF. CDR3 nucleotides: TGCAGTGCCCCGATTTCCGGTACAGGGGTCGGCTACACCTTC.

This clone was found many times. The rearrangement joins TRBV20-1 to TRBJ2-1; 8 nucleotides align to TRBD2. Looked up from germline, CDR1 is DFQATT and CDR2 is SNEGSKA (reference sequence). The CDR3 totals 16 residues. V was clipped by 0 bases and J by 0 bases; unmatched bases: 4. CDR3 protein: CSARDWTSPSYNEQFF. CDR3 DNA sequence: TGCAGTGCTAGAGATTGGACTAGCCCCTCCTACAATGAGCAGTTCTTC.

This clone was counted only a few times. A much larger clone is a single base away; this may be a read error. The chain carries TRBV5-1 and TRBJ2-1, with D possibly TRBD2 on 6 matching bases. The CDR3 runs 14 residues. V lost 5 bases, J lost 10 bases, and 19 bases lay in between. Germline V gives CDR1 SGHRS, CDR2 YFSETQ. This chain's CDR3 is CASSGLYRHREQFF. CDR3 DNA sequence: TGCGCCAGCAGTGGACTATATCGTCATAGGGAGCAGTTCTTC.

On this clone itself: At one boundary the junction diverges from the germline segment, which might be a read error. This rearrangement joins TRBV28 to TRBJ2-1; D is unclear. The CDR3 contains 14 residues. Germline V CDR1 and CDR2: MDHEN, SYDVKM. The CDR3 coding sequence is TGTGCCAACAGTTTAAGTAACTCCTACAATGAGCAGTTCTTC. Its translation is CANSLSNSYNEQFF.

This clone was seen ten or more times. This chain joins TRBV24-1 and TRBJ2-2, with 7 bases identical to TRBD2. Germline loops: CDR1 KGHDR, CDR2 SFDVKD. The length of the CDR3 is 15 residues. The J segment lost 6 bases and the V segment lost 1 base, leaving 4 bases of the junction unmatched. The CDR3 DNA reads TGTGCCACCAGTGATTTTAAGCGGGACTCCGGGGAGCTGTTTTTT. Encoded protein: CATSDFKRDSGELFF.

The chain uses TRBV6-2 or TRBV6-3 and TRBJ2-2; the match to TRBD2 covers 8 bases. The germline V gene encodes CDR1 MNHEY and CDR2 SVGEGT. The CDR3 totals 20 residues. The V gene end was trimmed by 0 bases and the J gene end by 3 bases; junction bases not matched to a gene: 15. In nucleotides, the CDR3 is TGTGCCAGCAGTTACTCTATGCTAGCGGGCCCAGATGGCTACACCGGGGAGCTGTTTTTT. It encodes CASSYSMLAGPDGYTGELFF.

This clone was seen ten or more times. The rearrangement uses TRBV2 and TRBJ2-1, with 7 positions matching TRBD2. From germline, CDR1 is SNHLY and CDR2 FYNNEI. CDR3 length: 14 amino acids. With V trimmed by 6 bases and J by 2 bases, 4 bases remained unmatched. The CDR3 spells CASRLAPPYNEQFF. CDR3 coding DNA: TGTGCCAGCAGACTAGCGCCACCCTACAATGAGCAGTTCTTC.

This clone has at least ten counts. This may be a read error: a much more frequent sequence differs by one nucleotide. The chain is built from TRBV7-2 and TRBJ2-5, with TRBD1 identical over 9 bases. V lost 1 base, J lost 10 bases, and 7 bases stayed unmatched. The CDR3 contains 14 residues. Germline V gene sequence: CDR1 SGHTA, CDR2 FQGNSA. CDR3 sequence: CASSLVQGQGVQYF. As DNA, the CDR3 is TGTGCCAGCAGCTTAGTCCAGGGACAGGGCGTCCAGTACTTC.

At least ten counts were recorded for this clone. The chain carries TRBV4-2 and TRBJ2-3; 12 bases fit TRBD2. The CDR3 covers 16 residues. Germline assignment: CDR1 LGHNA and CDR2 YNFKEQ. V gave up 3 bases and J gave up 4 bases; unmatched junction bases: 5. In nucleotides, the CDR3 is TGTGCCAGCAGCCACCTCCTAGCGGGAGGGTCAGATACGCAGTATTTT. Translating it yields CASSHLLAGGSDTQYF.

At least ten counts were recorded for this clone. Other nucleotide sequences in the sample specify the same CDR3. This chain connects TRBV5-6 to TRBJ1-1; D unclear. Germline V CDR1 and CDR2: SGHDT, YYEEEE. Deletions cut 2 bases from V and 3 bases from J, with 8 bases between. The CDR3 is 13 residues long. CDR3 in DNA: TGTGCCAGCAGCTTTACGGTGTACACTGAAGCTTTCTTT. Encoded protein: CASSFTVYTEAFF.

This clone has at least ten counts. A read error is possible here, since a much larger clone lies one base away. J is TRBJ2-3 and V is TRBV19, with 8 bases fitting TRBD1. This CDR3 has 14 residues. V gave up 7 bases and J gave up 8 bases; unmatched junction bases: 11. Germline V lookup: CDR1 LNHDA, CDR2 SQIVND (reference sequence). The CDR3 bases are TGTGCCAGTAATGGGCAGGGGGCAGGAGGTACGCAGTATTTT. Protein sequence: CASNGQGAGGTQYF.

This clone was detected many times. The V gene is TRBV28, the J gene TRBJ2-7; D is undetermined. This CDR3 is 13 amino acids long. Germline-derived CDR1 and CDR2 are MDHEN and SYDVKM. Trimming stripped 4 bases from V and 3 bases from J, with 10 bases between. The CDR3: CASSSTPDYEQYF. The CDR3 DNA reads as TGTGCCAGCAGTTCTACACCAGACTACGAGCAGTACTTC.

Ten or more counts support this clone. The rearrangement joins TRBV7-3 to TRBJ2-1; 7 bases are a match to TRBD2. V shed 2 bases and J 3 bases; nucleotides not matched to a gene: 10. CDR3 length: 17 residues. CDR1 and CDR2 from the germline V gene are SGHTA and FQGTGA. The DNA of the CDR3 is TGTGCCAGCAGCTTATACCCGGGACTACCAATCTACAATGAGCAGTTCTTC. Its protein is CASSLYPGLPIYNEQFF.

CDR3 bases: TGCAGTGCTAGTGACGGGGAGCAGTACTTC. It codes for CSASDGEQYF. The chain has TRBV20-1 and TRBJ2-7; no definite D call. In germline, CDR1 is DFQATT, CDR2 SNEGSKA (reference sequence). The V end lost 3 bases, the J end lost 7 bases, and 7 bases lay between the germline ends. This CDR3 comprises 10 residues.

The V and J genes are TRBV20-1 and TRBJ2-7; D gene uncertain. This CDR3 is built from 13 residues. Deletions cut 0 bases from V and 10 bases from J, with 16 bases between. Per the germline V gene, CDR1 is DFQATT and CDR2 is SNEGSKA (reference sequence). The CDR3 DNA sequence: TGCAGTGCTAGAGATCAATGGCCCATTCTACAGTACTTC. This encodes CSARDQWPILQYF.

In DNA, the CDR3 is TGCAGTGCTATACCTAGCGGGAGGGGCGCCCGCACAGATACGCAGTATTTT. This gives the protein CSAIPSGRGARTDTQYF. The V gene is TRBV20-1, the J gene TRBJ2-3, with 12 bases fitting TRBD2. The ends lost 4 bases at V and 1 base at J; junction bases unmatched: 9. Germline V lookup: CDR1 DFQATT, CDR2 SNEGSKA (reference sequence). The CDR3 is made up of 17 amino acids.

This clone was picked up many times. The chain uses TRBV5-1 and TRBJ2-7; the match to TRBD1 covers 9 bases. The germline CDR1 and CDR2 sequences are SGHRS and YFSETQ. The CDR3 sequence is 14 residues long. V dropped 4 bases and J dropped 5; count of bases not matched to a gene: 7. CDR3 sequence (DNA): TGCGCCAGCAGCCCGCCTCGACAGGGGGACGAGCAGTACTTC. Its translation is CASSPPRQGDEQYF.

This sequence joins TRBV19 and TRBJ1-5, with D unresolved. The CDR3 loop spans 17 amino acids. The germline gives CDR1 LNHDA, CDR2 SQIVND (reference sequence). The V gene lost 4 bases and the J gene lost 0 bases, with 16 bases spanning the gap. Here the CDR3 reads CASSTSRLGYSNQPQHF. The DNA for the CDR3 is TGTGCCAGTAGTACCAGCCGGTTAGGATATAGCAATCAGCCCCAGCATTTT.

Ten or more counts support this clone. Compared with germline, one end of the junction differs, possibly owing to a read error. The CDR3 DNA reads TGTGCTAGCAGCTTATTTCCGGGACAGGGGCCGGAGACCCAGTACTTC. Translating gives CASSLFPGQGPETQYF. This chain connects TRBV7-7 to TRBJ2-5, with 10 bases identical to TRBD1. CDR1 SSHAT and CDR2 FNYEAQ come from the germline V gene (reference sequence). This CDR3 is built from 16 residues.

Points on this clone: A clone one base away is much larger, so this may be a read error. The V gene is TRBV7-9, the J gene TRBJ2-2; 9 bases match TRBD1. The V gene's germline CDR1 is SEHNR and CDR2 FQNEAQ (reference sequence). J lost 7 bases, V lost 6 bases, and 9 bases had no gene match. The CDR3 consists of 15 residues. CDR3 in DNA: TGTGCCAGCAGTCCACGGGACAGGGTAAGCGGGGAGCTGTTTTTT. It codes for CASSPRDRVSGELFF.